Below are 18 T cell receptor beta chains sequenced from a single sample in a study of identical twins. TCRdb analysed the 5' RACE reads with MiXCR anew, one entry per CDR3 protein. This sample carries roughly 690,000 distinct CDR3 sequences, approximately 21% of them seen once, and the ten largest clones take 4% to 4.5%. These same data were also listed under a study on T cells expressing NK-cell markers.

The sample was PBMCs. These receptors were obtained from a young woman in good health.

There are a few counts of this clonotype. This chain links TRBV24-1 with TRBJ2-1; 7 bases match TRBD1. The germline gives CDR1 KGHDR, CDR2 SFDVKD. This CDR3 has 14 residues. V trimming: 1 base; J trimming: 12 bases; junction bases outside the gene matches: 8. The CDR3 protein is CATSDFSLGDRQFF. As DNA, the CDR3 is TGTGCCACCAGTGATTTTTCACTGGGGGACAGGCAGTTCTTC.

This clonotype occurred a few times. The genes are TRBV12-3 or TRBV12-4 and TRBJ2-3, with a tentative D call TRBD2 (5 bases). V lost 3 bases to trimming and J lost 3 bases, with 13 bases between them. CDR3 size: 15 residues. The CDR3, as DNA: TGTGCCAGCAGTTTTTTTACGCCGGGGACAGATACGCAGTATTTT. It is translated as CASSFFTPGTDTQYF.

This clonotype was counted only a few times. The chain recombines TRBV29-1 with TRBJ2-1; D ambiguous. Germline CDR1 reads SQVTM; CDR2 reads ANQGSEA. With 7 bases removed from V and 8 bases from J, the gap between germline ends came to 21 bases. This CDR3 comprises 14 residues. The CDR3 nucleotides read TGCAGCGCCGGTAGGGTAATGAGTTTCGATGAGCAGTTCTTC. It encodes CSAGRVMSFDEQFF.

This clonotype came up many times. The genes are TRBV4-3 and TRBJ2-7; unclear D gene. CDR3 length: 13 amino acids. Germline CDR1 reads LGHNA; CDR2 reads YSLEER. Trimming took off 1 base at V and 6 bases at J, with 10 bases between the two ends. The CDR3 spells CASSQGAGVEQYF. CDR3 nucleotide sequence: TGCGCCAGCAGCCAAGGGGCTGGGGTCGAGCAGTACTTC.

V is TRBV7-2 and J is TRBJ2-7; D not certain. Trimming took off 4 bases at V and 5 bases at J, with 6 bases between the two ends. The CDR3 is made up of 11 amino acids. Looked up from germline, CDR1 is SGHTA and CDR2 is FQGNSA. This CDR3 is CASSSYDEQYF. The CDR3, as DNA: TGTGCCAGCAGCTCCTACGACGAGCAGTACTTC.

This clonotype was detected only a few times. The chain joins TRBV6-1 to TRBJ1-6, with TRBD1 identical over 7 bases. CDR1 is MNHNS and CDR2 is SASEGT in the germline V gene. After removal of 7 bases from V and 1 base from J, the junction contained 4 bases not matched to a gene. The CDR3 covers 15 residues. As DNA, the CDR3 is TGTGCCAGCAACGAGGGACAGTCCTATAATTCACCCCTCCACTTT. It specifies CASNEGQSYNSPLHF.

The chain recombines TRBV20-1 with TRBJ1-5; D uncertain. CDR3 length: 13 amino acids. V shed 3 bases and J shed 4 bases, with 10 bases lying between them. The germline CDR1 and CDR2 sequences are DFQATT and SNEGSKA (reference sequence). This chain's CDR3 is CSASLTGNQPQHF. The CDR3 DNA follows: TGCAGTGCTAGCTTGACGGGAAATCAGCCCCAGCATTTT.

This clonotype was observed a few times. The rearrangement joins TRBV20-1 to TRBJ1-6; 9 nucleotides agree with TRBD1. In germline, CDR1 is DFQATT, CDR2 SNEGSKA (reference sequence). With 0 bases clipped from V and 8 bases from J, the junction kept 5 bases outside the gene matches. The CDR3 covers 15 residues. The CDR3 region has the DNA TGCAGTGCTAGAGAGTCCGGACAGGGGCATTCACCCCTCCACTTT. Translating it yields CSARESGQGHSPLHF.

This clonotype has only a few counts. The chain couples TRBV20-1 to TRBJ1-1; a possible D gene is TRBD1 (6 bases). Trimming stripped 3 bases from V and 4 bases from J, with 9 bases between. Per the germline V gene, CDR1 is DFQATT and CDR2 is SNEGSKA (reference sequence). The length of the CDR3 is 12 residues. CDR3 loop: CSASQGFTEAFF. Written as DNA, the CDR3 is TGCAGTGCTAGTCAGGGGTTCACTGAAGCTTTCTTT.

The chain has TRBV20-1 and TRBJ2-3, with a weak D call TRBD1 (5 bases). The length of the CDR3 is 15 residues. V was pared by 1 base and J by 1 base, with 12 bases between. Per the germline V gene, CDR1 is DFQATT and CDR2 is SNEGSKA (reference sequence). This CDR3 reads CSARVAGMGTDTQYF. CDR3 in DNA: TGCAGTGCTAGAGTGGCAGGGATGGGCACAGATACGCAGTATTTT.

The J gene is TRBJ1-1, the V gene TRBV5-1; possible D gene TRBD1, 6 bases. Trimming stripped 1 base from V and 0 bases from J, with 13 bases between. This CDR3 has 16 residues. Germline CDR1 reads SGHRS; CDR2 reads YFSETQ. The CDR3 loop reads CASSLFFQGMNTEAFF. The CDR3 nucleotides are TGCGCCAGCAGCTTGTTTTTTCAGGGGATGAACACTGAAGCTTTCTTT.

The chain carries TRBV20-1 and TRBJ1-1; 7 bases align to TRBD1. The CDR3 contains 17 residues. The germline CDR1 and CDR2 sequences are DFQATT and SNEGSKA (reference sequence). J gave up 3 bases and V 0 bases, and 13 bases lay outside the gene matches. The CDR3 loop is CSARDLLMTGTDTEAFF. Written as DNA, the CDR3 is TGCAGTGCTAGAGATCTCCTGATGACAGGGACGGACACTGAAGCTTTCTTT.

This clonotype was seen only a few times. The chain couples TRBV7-9 to TRBJ1-1, with D possibly being TRBD1 (6 bases). CDR3 length equals 16 residues. Trimming removed 0 bases at V and 1 base at J, with 12 bases between. In germline, CDR1 is SEHNR, CDR2 FQNEAQ (reference sequence). The CDR3 protein is CASSLARGGRNTEAFF. The DNA of the CDR3 is TGTGCCAGCAGCTTAGCGCGGGGGGGCCGGAACACTGAAGCTTTCTTT.

The chain combines TRBV5-1 with TRBJ1-4, with a tentative D call TRBD1 (6 bases). CDR1 is SGHRS, CDR2 YFSETQ, per germline. The CDR3 has 17 residues. V lost 1 base and J 0 bases, leaving 13 bases between the germline ends. CDR3 in amino acids: CASSLPPGEATNEKLFF. DNA for the CDR3: TGCGCCAGCAGCTTGCCGCCAGGGGAGGCAACTAATGAAAAACTGTTTTTT.

The genes are TRBV9 and TRBJ2-3, with D possibly being TRBD2 (6 bases). CDR3 length: 15 amino acids. V lost 3 bases to trimming and J lost 9 bases, with 20 bases between them. The germline CDR1 and CDR2 sequences are SGDLS and YYNGEE. The CDR3 sequence is CASSAQTSRRVTQYF. The CDR3 nucleotides read TGTGCCAGCAGCGCCCAGACTAGTAGGAGAGTAACGCAGTATTTT.

This clonotype was seen a handful of times. The CDR3 loop reads CASSPAVGVGTEAFF. The CDR3 nucleotides read TGTGCCAGCAGTCCAGCGGTGGGCGTGGGCACTGAAGCTTTCTTT. This chain links TRBV7-9 with TRBJ1-1; D ambiguous. The CDR3 length is 15 residues. V dropped 6 bases and J dropped 4 bases, with 18 bases sitting between them. Germline V CDR1 and CDR2: SEHNR, FQNEAQ (reference sequence).

The DNA for the CDR3 is TGTGCCAGCAGCTTAGGAATTCCTTGGGGCAATGAGCAGTTCTTC. Translated: CASSLGIPWGNEQFF. V is TRBV7-2 and J is TRBJ2-1, with D unresolved. Trimming pared 1 base from V and 6 bases from J, leaving 13 bases between. Germline loops: CDR1 SGHTA, CDR2 FQGNSA. The CDR3 is 15 residues long.

This clonotype has at least ten counts. This chain uses TRBV5-1 with TRBJ1-5, with D unclear. Trimming removed 0 bases from V and 4 bases from J, with 11 bases in between. The germline gives CDR1 SGHRS, CDR2 YFSETQ. This CDR3 is 15 amino acids long. In nucleotides, the CDR3 is TGCGCCAGCAGCTTGGGAGGGCAACTAAATCAGCCCCAGCATTTT. Encoded protein: CASSLGGQLNQPQHF.